Below are 32 T cell receptor beta chains sequenced from a single sample in a study of blood T cell repertoires in COVID-19. Profiled with immunoSEQ multiplex PCR; TCRdb holds only in-frame clones, not every one. The profile covers around 270,000 clones, with 70% to 90% appearing a single time and about 4.1% taken by the ten largest. Sequencing was done on a sample of PBMCs or T cells enriched from blood (not recorded which). Receptor source: a woman aged 25 to 39 who had recovered from COVID-19.

V gene TRBV7-3 combines with J gene TRBJ1-3, with D possibly matching TRBD1 (6 bases). V dropped 5 bases and J dropped 2 bases, with 13 bases sitting between them. Germline V gene data show CDR1 as SGHTA and CDR2 as FQGTGA. The CDR3 has 15 residues. The CDR3 here is CASSPNPGAGNTIYF. The CDR3 bases are TGTGCCAGCAGCCCAAATCCAGGGGCTGGAAACACCATATATTTT.

The chain uses TRBV5-4 and TRBJ1-2; 8 bases fit TRBD1. CDR1 and CDR2 (germline): SGHNT, YYREEE (reference sequence). The CDR3 covers 15 residues. V lost 3 bases to trimming and J lost 8 bases; unmatched junction nucleotides: 12. Here the CDR3 reads CASSSQGAGSQGYTF. Here the CDR3 DNA reads TGTGCCAGCAGCTCGCAGGGGGCAGGGTCGCAAGGCTACACCTTC.

This CDR3 reads CASSEIRGTEAFF. The CDR3 coding sequence is TGTGCCAGCAGTGAAATCAGGGGAACTGAAGCTTTCTTT. V gene TRBV2 combines with J gene TRBJ1-1, with a possible D match to TRBD1 (6 bases). Per germline, CDR1 SNHLY and CDR2 FYNNEI. The V and J ends lost 2 bases and 5 bases respectively, with 9 bases between them. CDR3 length: 13 residues.

This clone was recorded once. This chain uses TRBV6-1 with TRBJ2-6, with D perhaps matching TRBD2 (5 bases). The CDR3 sequence is 16 residues long. The ends were cut back, 4 bases at V and 0 bases at J, with 10 bases in the middle. Germline V gene data show CDR1 as MNHNS and CDR2 as SASEGT. CDR3 region: CASSGTRDSGANVLTF. CDR3 in DNA: TGTGCCAGCAGTGGGACCCGGGACTCTGGGGCCAACGTCCTGACTTTC.

The V and J genes are TRBV28 and TRBJ2-7, with TRBD1 matching 7 bases. The CDR3 contains 13 residues. Germline V gives CDR1 MDHEN, CDR2 SYDVKM. With V trimmed by 2 bases and J by 4 bases, 2 bases remained unmatched. The CDR3 protein is CASSLDRVYEQYF. The CDR3 nucleotides are TGTGCCAGCAGTTTAGACAGGGTTTACGAGCAGTACTTC.

This clone was counted once. The chain uses TRBV7-9 and TRBJ1-6; TRBD1 matches 10 bases. This CDR3 spans 17 amino acids. After removal of 4 bases from V and 4 bases from J, the junction contained 7 bases not matched to a gene. Per germline, CDR1 SEHNR and CDR2 FQNEAQ (reference sequence). For the CDR3, the DNA is TGTGCCAGCAGCTCCCCGGGACAGGGGACTTATAATTCACCCCTCCACTTT. Protein sequence: CASSSPGQGTYNSPLHF.

This rearrangement joins TRBV4-1 to TRBJ2-7, with D possibly matching TRBD1 (6 bases). Germline CDR1 MGHRA, CDR2 YSYEKL. The V gene lost 4 bases and the J gene lost 3 bases, with 13 bases spanning the gap. This CDR3 spans 14 amino acids. The CDR3 loop reads CASSPGQTLYEQYF. The DNA for the CDR3 is TGCGCCAGCAGCCCCGGACAGACCCTCTACGAGCAGTACTTC.

The gene calls are TRBV5-6 and TRBJ1-4; 7 nucleotides align to TRBD1. The CDR3 is 16 residues long. After removal of 3 bases from V and 3 bases from J, the junction contained 8 bases not matched to a gene. From germline, CDR1 is SGHDT and CDR2 YYEEEE. The CDR3 is CASSYGQAHSNEKLFF. CDR3 bases: TGTGCCAGCAGCTATGGACAGGCGCACTCTAATGAAAAACTGTTTTTT.

The V call is TRBV5-6, the J call TRBJ2-7; 7 bases align to TRBD1. In germline, CDR1 is SGHDT, CDR2 YYEEEE. The CDR3 sequence is 15 residues long. J gave up 3 bases and V 3 bases, and 9 bases lay outside the gene matches. The CDR3 bases are TGTGCCAGCAGCTCCCCTGGGACAGTGCTCTACGAGCAGTACTTC. Its protein is CASSSPGTVLYEQYF.

The V call is TRBV4-1, the J call TRBJ2-2, with 8 bases lining up with TRBD1. The ends lost 3 bases at V and 5 bases at J; junction bases unmatched: 5. The germline V gene has CDR1 MGHRA and CDR2 YSYEKL. The CDR3 extends over 15 amino acids. CDR3 DNA sequence: TGCGCCAGCAGCCATCGTACAGGGGGAACCGGGGAGCTGTTTTTT. Protein product: CASSHRTGGTGELFF.

V is TRBV28 and J is TRBJ2-7; D is possibly TRBD2 (7 bases). The length of the CDR3 is 14 residues. The germline V gene has CDR1 MDHEN and CDR2 SYDVKM. V was shortened by 3 bases and J by 3 bases, with 12 bases between the two germline ends. CDR3 nucleotide sequence: TGTGCCAGCAGTTTCGCGGGGGCGGTCTACGAGCAGTACTTC. It codes for CASSFAGAVYEQYF. The variable domain in full, with the rest retrieved from reference TRBV28 and TRBJ2-7, is DVKVTQSSRYLVKRTGEKVFLECVQDMDHENMFWYRQDPGLGLRLIYFSYDVKMKEKGDIPEGYSVSREKKERFSLILESASTNQTSMYLCASSFAGAVYEQYFGPGTRLTVT.

V and J are TRBV6-6 and TRBJ1-1; 7 nucleotides agree with TRBD1. CDR3 size: 13 residues. Per germline, CDR1 MNHNY and CDR2 SVGAGI (reference sequence). Trimming cost V 2 bases and J 10 bases; bases outside gene matches: 7. DNA of the CDR3: TGTGCCAGCAGTTACACCGACAGGGATGGAGCTTTCTTT. It is translated as CASSYTDRDGAFF.

The gene calls are TRBV11-2 and TRBJ2-4, with 7 bases identical to TRBD2. Trimming took 0 bases from V and 7 from J; bases not matched to a gene: 6. Germline V gene data show CDR1 as SGHAT and CDR2 as FQNNGV. The CDR3 loop spans 15 amino acids. CDR3 protein: CASSLDEFGGNIQYF. The DNA of the CDR3 is TGTGCCAGCAGCTTAGACGAGTTCGGGGGGAACATTCAGTACTTC.

This chain connects TRBV12-5 to TRBJ1-2, with no clear D. V was shortened by 7 bases and J by 2 bases, with 8 bases between the two germline ends. Germline CDR1 reads LGHNT; CDR2 reads FRNRAP. The CDR3 is 12 residues long. The CDR3 nucleotides read TGTGCTAGTGCAGCGGACAACTATGGCTACACCTTC. Translation: CASAADNYGYTF.

The DNA of the CDR3 is TGTGCCAGCAGCTTGGGACTAGCGGGAGTAGGGGAGACCCAGTACTTC. This sequence encodes CASSLGLAGVGETQYF. This chain connects TRBV11-3 to TRBJ2-5, with 14 bases lining up with TRBD2. The CDR3 has 16 residues. Germline V gene sequence: CDR1 SGHNT, CDR2 YENEEA. Losses at the gene ends were 3 bases for V and 5 bases for J; bases not matched to a gene: 5.

J is TRBJ1-1 and V is TRBV10-1, with D possibly TRBD1 on 6 matching bases. The V gene lost 0 bases and the J gene lost 6 bases, with 14 bases spanning the gap. Germline loops: CDR1 WNHNN, CDR2 SYGVQD (reference sequence). The CDR3 has 15 amino acids. The DNA of the CDR3 is TGCGCCAGCAGTGAGTCTACAGGGCGGGAGTCTGAAGCTTTCTTT. This codes for CASSESTGRESEAFF.

CDR3 sequence (DNA): TGTGCCAGCAGCTCCCCTCGGTTGATGAACACTGAAGCTTTCTTT. It is translated as CASSSPRLMNTEAFF. The chain recombines TRBV13 with TRBJ1-1; D gene unclear. Germline-derived CDR1 and CDR2 are PRHDT and FYEKMQ (reference sequence). This CDR3 spans 15 amino acids. V lost 4 bases and J lost 0, with 12 bases in between. Using reference TRBV13 and TRBJ1-1 for the parts outside the CDR3, the full variable domain is AAGVIQSPRHLIKEKRETATLKCYPIPRHDTVYWYQQGPGQDPQFLISFYEKMQSDKGSIPDRFSAQQFSDYHSELNMSSLELGDSALYFCASSSPRLMNTEAFFGQGTRLTVV.

V gene TRBV2 combines with J gene TRBJ1-2, with TRBD1 matching over 8 bases. V lost 0 bases to trimming and J lost 5 bases; unmatched junction nucleotides: 8. Germline V gene data show CDR1 as SNHLY and CDR2 as FYNNEI. The CDR3 extends over 16 amino acids. CDR3 loop: CASSEALRDRRYGYTF. The CDR3 nucleotides read TGTGCCAGCAGTGAAGCCCTGCGGGACAGGCGGTATGGCTACACCTTC.

For this clone: A much larger clone differs from this one at a single base, so this may be a read error. Other nucleotide sequences from this sample produce the same CDR3. This sequence joins TRBV18 and TRBJ1-1; no reliable D call. Germline CDR1 reads KGHSH; CDR2 reads LQKENI. V shed 2 bases and J shed 1 base, with 5 bases lying between them. The CDR3 consists of 13 residues. CDR3 loop: CASSPAGNTEAFF. CDR3 nucleotide sequence: TGTGCCAGCTCACCAGCAGGGAACACTGAAGCTTTCTTT.

The V and J genes are TRBV5-6 and TRBJ2-7; D may be TRBD1 (6 bases). CDR1 is SGHDT, CDR2 YYEEEE, per germline. CDR3 length equals 14 residues. The V gene lost 4 bases and the J gene lost 3 bases, with 14 bases spanning the gap. CDR3 loop: CASSRRGSNYEQYF. In DNA, the CDR3 is TGTGCCAGCAGCCGCAGGGGATCCAACTACGAGCAGTACTTC. Drawing the rest from reference TRBV5-6 and TRBJ2-7, the complete variable domain is DAGVTQSPTHLIKTRGQQVTLRCSPKSGHDTVSWYQQALGQGPQFIFQYYEEEERQRGNFPDRFSGHQFPNYSSELNVNALLLGDSALYLCASSRRGSNYEQYFGPGTRLTVT.

This clone showed up just once. This chain connects TRBV30 to TRBJ1-2; 7 bases are a match to TRBD1. V lost 3 bases to trimming and J lost 3 bases; unmatched junction nucleotides: 7. The CDR3 length is 14 residues. From germline, CDR1 is GTSNPN and CDR2 SVGIG (reference sequence). The chain's CDR3 is CAWRYADRDYGYTF. The CDR3 DNA reads TGTGCCTGGAGATACGCTGACAGGGACTATGGCTACACCTTC. The whole variable domain, remainder taken from reference TRBV30 and TRBJ1-2, is SQTIHQWPATLVQPVGSPLSLECTVEGTSNPNLYWYRQAAGRGLQLLFYSVGIGQISSEVPQNLSASRPQDRQFILSSKKLLLSDSGFYLCAWRYADRDYGYTFGSGTRLTVV.

This sequence joins TRBV28 and TRBJ2-7; D possibly corresponds to TRBD2 (7 bases). The CDR3 is 14 amino acids. CDR1 and CDR2 (germline): MDHEN, SYDVKM. V dropped 7 bases and J dropped 2 bases, with 15 bases sitting between them. CDR3 DNA: TGTGCCAGCACCCTCGGGGGGCCAGCCTACGAGCAGTACTTC. It codes for CASTLGGPAYEQYF.

This sequence joins TRBV7-9 and TRBJ2-1; 9 positions agree with TRBD2. The CDR3 runs 15 residues. CDR1 and CDR2 (germline): SEHNR, FQNEAQ (reference sequence). Trimming at V came to 0 bases and at J to 10 bases, leaving 7 bases not matched to a gene. The CDR3 reads CASSLAGGRVREQFF. CDR3 DNA: TGTGCCAGCAGCTTAGCAGGCGGGAGGGTGAGGGAGCAGTTCTTC.

This chain connects TRBV10-3 to TRBJ2-5; 9 nucleotides match TRBD1. There are 19 residues in the CDR3. V shed 3 bases, J shed 1 base, and the junction held 15 bases outside the gene matches. Per the germline V gene, CDR1 is ENHRY and CDR2 is SYGVKD. The CDR3 DNA is TGTGCCATCAGTGAAAGGGGGGGACAGGGCTTCTCTCCCCAAGAGACCCAGTACTTC. Amino acids: CAISERGGQGFSPQETQYF.

CDR3 bases: TGTGCCAGCAGCCGGGGACAGCTCAATGAGCAGTTCTTC. It codes for CASSRGQLNEQFF. This chain links TRBV7-9 with TRBJ2-1; 7 nucleotides agree with TRBD1. This CDR3 has 13 residues. Trimming removed 5 bases from V and 6 bases from J; junction bases left unmatched: 4. Germline CDR1 SEHNR, CDR2 FQNEAQ (reference sequence).

The chain has TRBV7-2 and TRBJ2-7, with D possibly matching TRBD2 (6 bases). The V and J ends lost 5 bases and 3 bases respectively, with 14 bases between them. Germline V lookup: CDR1 SGHTA, CDR2 FQGNSA. The CDR3 runs to 14 residues. Written as DNA, the CDR3 is TGTGCCAGCAGCCCACGGGGGTTGGGCTACGAGCAGTACTTC. Amino acids: CASSPRGLGYEQYF. Together with reference TRBV7-2 and TRBJ2-7, the CDR3 gives the full variable domain: GAGVSQSPSNKVTEKGKDVELRCDPISGHTALYWYRQSLGQGLEFLIYFQGNSAPDKSGLPSDRFSAERTGGSVSTLTIQRTQQEDSAVYLCASSPRGLGYEQYFGPGTRLTVT.

CDR3 residues: CASSETYGQGRNQPQHF. CDR3 coding DNA: TGTGCCAGCAGTGAGACCTACGGACAGGGAAGGAATCAGCCCCAGCATTTT. The gene calls are TRBV6-1 and TRBJ1-5, with 8 bases that match TRBD1. Losses at the gene ends were 3 bases for V and 4 bases for J; bases not matched to a gene: 11. This CDR3 has 17 amino acids. CDR1 is MNHNS and CDR2 is SASEGT in the germline V gene.

V gene TRBV28 combines with J gene TRBJ1-1; D remains ambiguous. Germline V gene sequence: CDR1 MDHEN, CDR2 SYDVKM. V was shortened by 10 bases and J by 0 bases, with 18 bases between the two germline ends. The CDR3 is made up of 15 amino acids. CDR3 amino acids: CATQRGGRMNTEAFF. The CDR3 DNA is TGTGCCACCCAAAGAGGAGGGAGAATGAACACTGAAGCTTTCTTT. The full variable domain, with the rest looked up from reference TRBV28 and TRBJ1-1, is DVKVTQSSRYLVKRTGEKVFLECVQDMDHENMFWYRQDPGLGLRLIYFSYDVKMKEKGDIPEGYSVSREKKERFSLILESASTNQTSMYLCATQRGGRMNTEAFFGQGTRLTVV.

The chain couples TRBV27 to TRBJ1-2; D is perhaps TRBD1 (6 bases). The CDR3 runs to 18 residues. CDR1 and CDR2 (germline): MNHEY, SMNVEV (reference sequence). V was cut by 5 bases and J by 0 bases, with 22 bases left in between. CDR3 nucleotide sequence: TGTGCCAGCAGTACCAATAAGGGGGGGGGACCGCCTAACTATGGCTACACCTTC. This gives the protein CASSTNKGGGPPNYGYTF.

The CDR3 region is CASSMTGSYSYNEQFF. For the CDR3, the DNA is TGTGCCAGTAGTATGACGGGGAGCTACTCCTACAATGAGCAGTTCTTC. The chain links TRBV19 to TRBJ2-1; TRBD2 is a possible D gene (5 bases). The germline gives CDR1 LNHDA, CDR2 SQIVND (reference sequence). Trimming took 3 bases from V and 0 from J, leaving 12 bases between them. The CDR3 extends over 16 amino acids.

The chain joins TRBV2 to TRBJ2-1; 9 nucleotides align to TRBD2. J was trimmed by 4 bases and V by 5 bases; bases with no gene match: 6. The CDR3 consists of 15 residues. The V gene's germline CDR1 is SNHLY and CDR2 FYNNEI. DNA of the CDR3: TGTGCCAGCAGTTCCAGCGGGGGGATTTACAATGAGCAGTTCTTC. Encoded protein: CASSSSGGIYNEQFF.

This chain links TRBV7-9 with TRBJ2-1, with TRBD2 matching over 7 bases. V dropped 5 bases and J dropped 6; count of bases not matched to a gene: 13. From germline, CDR1 is SEHNR and CDR2 FQNEAQ (reference sequence). The CDR3 has 16 residues. CDR3: CASSPGARDYPNEQFF. CDR3 bases: TGTGCCAGCAGCCCCGGTGCCCGGGACTATCCCAATGAGCAGTTCTTC.